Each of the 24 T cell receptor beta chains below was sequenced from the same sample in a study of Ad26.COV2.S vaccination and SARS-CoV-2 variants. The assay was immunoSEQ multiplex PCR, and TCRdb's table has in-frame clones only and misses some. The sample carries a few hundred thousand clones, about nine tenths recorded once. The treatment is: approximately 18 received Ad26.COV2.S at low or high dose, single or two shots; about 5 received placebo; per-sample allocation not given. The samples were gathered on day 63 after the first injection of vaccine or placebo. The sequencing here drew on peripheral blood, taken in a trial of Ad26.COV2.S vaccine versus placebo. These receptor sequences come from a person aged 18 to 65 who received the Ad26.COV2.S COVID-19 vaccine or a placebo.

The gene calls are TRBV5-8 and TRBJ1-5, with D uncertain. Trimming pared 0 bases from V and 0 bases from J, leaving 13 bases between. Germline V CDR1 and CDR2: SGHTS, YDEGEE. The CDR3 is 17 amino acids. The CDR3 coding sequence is TGTGCCAGCAGCTTGGTGTGGGAGACCTATAGCAATCAGCCCCAGCATTTT. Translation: CASSLVWETYSNQPQHF.

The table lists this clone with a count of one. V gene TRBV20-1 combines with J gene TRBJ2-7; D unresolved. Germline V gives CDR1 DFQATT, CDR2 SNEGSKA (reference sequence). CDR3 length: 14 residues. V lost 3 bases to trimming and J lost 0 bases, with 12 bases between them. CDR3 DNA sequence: TGCAGTGCTAGTTCCCTAACCAGCTCCTACGAGCAGTACTTC. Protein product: CSASSLTSSYEQYF.

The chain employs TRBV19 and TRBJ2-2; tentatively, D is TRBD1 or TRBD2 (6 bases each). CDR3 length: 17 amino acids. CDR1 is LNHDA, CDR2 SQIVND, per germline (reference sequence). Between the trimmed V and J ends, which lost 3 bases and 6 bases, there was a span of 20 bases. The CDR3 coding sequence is TGTGCCAGTAGTATTTCGGCGGGGCAGGGGAGCGCCGGGGAGCTGTTTTTT. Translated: CASSISAGQGSAGELFF.

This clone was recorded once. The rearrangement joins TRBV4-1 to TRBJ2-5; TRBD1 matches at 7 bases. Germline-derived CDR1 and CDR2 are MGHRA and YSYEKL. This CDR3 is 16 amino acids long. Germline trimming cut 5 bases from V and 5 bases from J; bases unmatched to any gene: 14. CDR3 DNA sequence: TGCGCCAGCAGCTCTCCCCTGAAGGGGGCGAATGAGACCCAGTACTTC. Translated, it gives CASSSPLKGANETQYF.

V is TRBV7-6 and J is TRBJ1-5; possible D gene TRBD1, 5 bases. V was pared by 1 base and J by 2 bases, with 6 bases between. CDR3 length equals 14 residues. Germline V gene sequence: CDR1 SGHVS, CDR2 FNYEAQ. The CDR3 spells CASSLEGGNQPQHF. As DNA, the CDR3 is TGTGCCAGCAGCTTAGAAGGGGGCAATCAGCCCCAGCATTTT.

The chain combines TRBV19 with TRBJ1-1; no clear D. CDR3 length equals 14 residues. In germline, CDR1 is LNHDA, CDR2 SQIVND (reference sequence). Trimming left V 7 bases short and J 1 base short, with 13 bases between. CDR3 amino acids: CASKDRIQNTEAFF. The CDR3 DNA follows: TGTGCCAGTAAGGATCGCATTCAGAACACTGAAGCTTTCTTT.

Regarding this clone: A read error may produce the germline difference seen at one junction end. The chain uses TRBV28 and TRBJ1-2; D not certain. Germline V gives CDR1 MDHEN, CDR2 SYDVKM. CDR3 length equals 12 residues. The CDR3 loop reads CASSLSKYGYTF. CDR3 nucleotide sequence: TGTGCCAGCAGTTTATCTAAGTATGGCTACACCTTC.

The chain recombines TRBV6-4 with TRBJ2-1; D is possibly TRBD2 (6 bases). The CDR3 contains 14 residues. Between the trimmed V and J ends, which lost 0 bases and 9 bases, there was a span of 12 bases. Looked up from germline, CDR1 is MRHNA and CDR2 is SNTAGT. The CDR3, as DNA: TGTGCCAGCAGTGACTCGGTTGGAGGGGCTGAGCAGTTCTTC. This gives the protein CASSDSVGGAEQFF.

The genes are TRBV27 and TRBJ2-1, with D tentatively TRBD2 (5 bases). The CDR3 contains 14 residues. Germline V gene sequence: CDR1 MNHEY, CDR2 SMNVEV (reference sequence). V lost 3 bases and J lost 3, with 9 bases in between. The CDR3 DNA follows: TGTGCCAGCAGTTTGGTCGGGAACTACAATGAGCAGTTCTTC. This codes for CASSLVGNYNEQFF.

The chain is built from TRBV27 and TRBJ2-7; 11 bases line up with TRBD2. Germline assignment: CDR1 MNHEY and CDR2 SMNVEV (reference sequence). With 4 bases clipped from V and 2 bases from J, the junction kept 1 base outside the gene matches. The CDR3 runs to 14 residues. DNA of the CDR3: TGTGCCAGCAGTTCTAGCGGGGGGCCCTACGAGCAGTACTTC. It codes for CASSSSGGPYEQYF.

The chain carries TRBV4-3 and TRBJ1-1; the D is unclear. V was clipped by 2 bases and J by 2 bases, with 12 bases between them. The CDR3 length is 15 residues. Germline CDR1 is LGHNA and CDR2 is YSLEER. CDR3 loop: CASSQNTYGNTEAFF. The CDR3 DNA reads TGCGCCAGCAGCCAAAACACCTATGGTAACACTGAAGCTTTCTTT.

The CDR3 protein is CASSTGTYEQYF. Here the CDR3 DNA reads TGTGCCAGCAGCACCGGGACGTACGAGCAGTACTTC. This sequence joins TRBV2 and TRBJ2-7; possibly TRBD1 or TRBD2 for D (5 bases each). Germline V lookup: CDR1 SNHLY, CDR2 FYNNEI. CDR3 length: 12 amino acids. V gave up 6 bases and J gave up 4 bases, with 10 bases separating them. Using reference TRBV2 and TRBJ2-7 for the parts outside the CDR3, the full variable domain is EPEVTQTPSHQVTQMGQEVILRCVPISNHLYFYWYRQILGQKVEFLVSFYNNEISEKSEIFDDQFSVERPDGSNFTLKIRSTKLEDSAMYFCASSTGTYEQYFGPGTRLTVT.

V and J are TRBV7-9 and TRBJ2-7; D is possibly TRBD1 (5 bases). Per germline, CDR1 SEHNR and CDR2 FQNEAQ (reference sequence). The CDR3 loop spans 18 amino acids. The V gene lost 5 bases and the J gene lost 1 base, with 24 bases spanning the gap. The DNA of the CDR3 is TGTGCCAGCAGCCAAATTACAGGAGCCCAACCTCTGTCCTACGAGCAGTACTTC. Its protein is CASSQITGAQPLSYEQYF.

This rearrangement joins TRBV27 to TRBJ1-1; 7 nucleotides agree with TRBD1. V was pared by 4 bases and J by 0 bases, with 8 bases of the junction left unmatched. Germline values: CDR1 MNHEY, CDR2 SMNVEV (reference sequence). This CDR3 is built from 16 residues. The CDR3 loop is CASSSPRGEVNTEAFF. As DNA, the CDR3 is TGTGCCAGCAGTTCCCCCAGGGGGGAGGTGAACACTGAAGCTTTCTTT.

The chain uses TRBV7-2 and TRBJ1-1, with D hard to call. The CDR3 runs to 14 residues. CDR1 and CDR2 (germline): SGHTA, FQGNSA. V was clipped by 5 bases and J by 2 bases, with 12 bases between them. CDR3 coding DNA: TGTGCCAGCAGCAAGACGACGGTAAACACTGAAGCTTTCTTT. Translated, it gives CASSKTTVNTEAFF.

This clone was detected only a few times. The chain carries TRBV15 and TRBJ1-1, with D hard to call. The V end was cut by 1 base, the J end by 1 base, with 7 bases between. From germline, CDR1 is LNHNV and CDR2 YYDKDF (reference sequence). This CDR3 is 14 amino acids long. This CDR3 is CATSRAPGNTEAFF. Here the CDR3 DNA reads TGTGCCACCAGCAGAGCCCCAGGGAACACTGAAGCTTTCTTT.

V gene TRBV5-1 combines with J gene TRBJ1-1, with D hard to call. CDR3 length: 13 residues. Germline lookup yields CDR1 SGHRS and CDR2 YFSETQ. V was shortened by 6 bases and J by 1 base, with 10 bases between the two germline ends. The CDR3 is CASNSGENTEAFF. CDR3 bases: TGCGCCAGCAACTCCGGGGAGAACACTGAAGCTTTCTTT.

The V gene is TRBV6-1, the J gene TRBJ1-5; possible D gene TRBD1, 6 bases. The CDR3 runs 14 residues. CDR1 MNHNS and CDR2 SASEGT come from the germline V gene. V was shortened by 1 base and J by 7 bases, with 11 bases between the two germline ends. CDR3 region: CASSEGGGRQPQHF. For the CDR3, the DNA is TGTGCCAGCAGTGAAGGCGGGGGGCGACAGCCCCAGCATTTT.

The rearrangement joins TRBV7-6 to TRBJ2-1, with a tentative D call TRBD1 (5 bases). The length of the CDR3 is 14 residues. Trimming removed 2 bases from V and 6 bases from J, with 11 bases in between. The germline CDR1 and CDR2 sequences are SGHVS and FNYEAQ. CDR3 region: CASSLTPRGNEQFF. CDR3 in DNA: TGTGCCAGCAGCTTAACGCCAAGGGGCAATGAGCAGTTCTTC.

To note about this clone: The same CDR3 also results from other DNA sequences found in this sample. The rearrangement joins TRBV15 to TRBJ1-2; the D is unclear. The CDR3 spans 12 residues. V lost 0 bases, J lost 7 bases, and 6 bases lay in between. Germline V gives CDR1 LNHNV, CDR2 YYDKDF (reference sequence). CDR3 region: CATSRDRGGYTF. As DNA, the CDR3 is TGTGCCACCAGCAGAGATCGCGGTGGCTACACCTTC.

The CDR3 loop is CASRTGRTGSGNTIYF. Written as DNA, the CDR3 is TGTGCCAGTAGAACCGGGCGGACCGGCTCTGGAAACACCATATATTTT. The chain uses TRBV19 and TRBJ1-3; D not certain. V was clipped by 6 bases and J by 0 bases, with 15 bases between them. The CDR3 runs 16 residues. CDR1 LNHDA and CDR2 SQIVND come from the germline V gene (reference sequence).

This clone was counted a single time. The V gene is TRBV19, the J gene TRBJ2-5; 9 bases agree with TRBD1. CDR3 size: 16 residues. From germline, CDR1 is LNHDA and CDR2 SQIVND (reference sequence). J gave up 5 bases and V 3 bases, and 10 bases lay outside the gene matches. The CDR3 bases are TGTGCCAGTAGTATTACTCCCGGGACAGGGACCGAGACCCAGTACTTC. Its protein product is CASSITPGTGTETQYF.

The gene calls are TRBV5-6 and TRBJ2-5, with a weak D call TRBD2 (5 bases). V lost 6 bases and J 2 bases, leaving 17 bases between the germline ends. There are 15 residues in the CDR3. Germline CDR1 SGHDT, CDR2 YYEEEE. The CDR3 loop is CASNWRTAEQETQYF. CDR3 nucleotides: TGTGCCAGCAACTGGAGGACGGCCGAACAAGAGACCCAGTACTTC. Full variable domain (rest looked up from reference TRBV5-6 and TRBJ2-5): DAGVTQSPTHLIKTRGQQVTLRCSPKSGHDTVSWYQQALGQGPQFIFQYYEEEERQRGNFPDRFSGHQFPNYSSELNVNALLLGDSALYLCASNWRTAEQETQYFGPGTRLLVL.

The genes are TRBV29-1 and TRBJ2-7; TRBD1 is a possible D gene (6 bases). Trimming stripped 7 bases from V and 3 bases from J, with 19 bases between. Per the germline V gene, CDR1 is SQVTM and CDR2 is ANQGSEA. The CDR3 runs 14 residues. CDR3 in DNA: TGCAGCGCCAGGACAGAACCTGACTACTACGAGCAGTACTTC. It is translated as CSARTEPDYYEQYF.